The TCR beta chain described here comes from a study of T cell responses to AZD1222 COVID-19 vaccine. For this clone: Its cognate antigen is unknown.

V shed 7 bases and J shed 0 bases, with 13 bases lying between them. This CDR3 is built from 14 residues. CDR1 MNHEY and CDR2 SMNVEV come from the germline V gene (reference sequence). Whole-study findings and limits: Spike-specific TCR breadth and depth both grew after two AZD1222 doses. Only a handful of AZD1222 recipients, roughly six in all, had baseline seropositivity.

The protocol was immunoSEQ multiplex PCR, while the TCRdb copy is restricted to in-frame clones and leaves out a portion. This sample yields over 90,000 clones, of which approximately 88% are seen a single time; 12% belongs to the top ten. The V and J genes are TRBV27 and TRBJ2-7; the D gene is possibly TRBD1 (6 bases). The sample in question was peripheral blood, obtained 28 days after the second AZD1222 dose. The receptor was isolated from an adult who received the AZD1222 COVID-19 vaccine. CDR3 nucleotide sequence: TGTGCCAGCATTGGGGGCGGGCCCTCCTACGAGCAGTACTTC. Its protein is CASIGGGPSYEQYF.